This is a list of T cell receptor beta chains from one sample in a study of blood T cell repertoires in COVID-19. The method was immunoSEQ multiplex PCR; TCRdb's version includes in-frame clones alone and lacks a portion of them. Of 200,000 or so clones detected, more than 75% appear once; the ten largest clones hold roughly 18%. The sample consisted of peripheral blood. These receptors were obtained from a person between 70 and 80 years old with COVID-19, enrolled during active disease. Each CDR3 is given with its conserved first and last residue. A D gene is named only where the DNA matches it firmly. Clone size is not always given. Where it is, it says once, few, many or a class for expanded clones.

d_call,clone_size,v_call,j_call,cdr3_aa,cdr3_nt
TRBD1,NA,TRBV6-5,TRBJ2-5,CASTLDRGRETQYF,TGTGCCAGCACCCTGGACAGGGGGAGAGAGACCCAGTACTTC
TRBD2,few,TRBV19,TRBJ2-3,CASSMGLAGLDTQYF,TGTGCCAGTAGTATGGGACTAGCGGGGTTAGATACGCAGTATTTT
TRBD1,NA,TRBV7-2,TRBJ2-1,CASSGWDSYWFF,TGTGCCAGCAGCGGATGGGACAGCTATTGGTTCTTC
NA,NA,TRBV9,TRBJ2-6,CASSPNGANVLTF,TGTGCCAGCAGCCCAAATGGGGCCAACGTCCTGACTTTC
NA,once,TRBV19,TRBJ1-5,CASRPLAGSNQPQHF,TGTGCCAGTAGACCTCTCGCGGGGAGCAATCAGCCCCAGCATTTT
NA,NA,TRBV5-5,TRBJ1-2,CASSLDIGGGYTF,TGTGCCAGCAGCTTGGACATCGGGGGTGGCTACACCTTC
TRBD1,NA,TRBV19,TRBJ2-1,CASSMGRDRGLGEQFF,TGTGCCAGTAGTATGGGTAGGGACAGGGGGCTCGGTGAGCAGTTCTTC
NA,NA,TRBV7-2,TRBJ2-5,CASSPDRYQETQYF,TGTGCCAGCAGCCCAGACAGGTACCAAGAGACCCAGTACTTC
TRBD1,NA,TRBV9,TRBJ1-1,CASSGTGVTEAFF,TGTGCCAGCAGCGGTACAGGGGTCACTGAAGCTTTCTTT
NA,NA,TRBV30,TRBJ1-2,CAWLRVLDGYTF,TGTGCCTGGCTACGGGTTTTGGATGGCTACACCTTC
NA,once,TRBV5-6,TRBJ2-5,CASSSRETGRDF,TGTGCCAGCAGCTCCAGAGAGACAGGCCGTGACTTC
NA,NA,TRBV6-4,TRBJ1-3,CASSGTTGGILGNTIYF,TGTGCCAGCAGTGGGACGACGGGGGGGATATTAGGAAACACCATATATTTT
TRBD1,NA,TRBV5-4,TRBJ2-7,CASSEGQGAYEQYF,TGTGCCAGCAGCGAAGGACAGGGGGCCTACGAGCAGTACTTC
NA,NA,TRBV5-5,TRBJ1-2,CASSLELTLNGYTF,TGTGCCAGCAGCTTGGAGTTGACACTTAATGGCTACACCTTC
NA,once,TRBV21-1,TRBJ1-3,CASSVPGQGTGRNPGNTIYF,TGTGCCAGCAGCGTACCGGGACAGGGTACAGGGAGAAACCCTGGAAACACCATATATTTT
NA,NA,TRBV28,TRBJ1-4,CASKGVGEKLFF,TGTGCCAGCAAGGGAGTGGGTGAAAAACTGTTTTTT
NA,NA,TRBV15,TRBJ1-2,CATSRGFRGNYGYTF,TGTGCCACCAGCAGAGGATTTAGGGGGAACTATGGCTACACCTTC
TRBD2,NA,TRBV10-3,TRBJ2-1,CAISVLTSGGQNEQFF,TGTGCCATCAGTGTTTTAACTAGCGGGGGGCAAAATGAGCAGTTCTTC
NA,NA,TRBV7-2,TRBJ1-1,CASSLGGLEAFF,TGTGCCAGCAGCCTCGGGGGTTTGGAAGCTTTCTTT
NA,NA,TRBV3-1/TRBV3-2,TRBJ1-2,CASSQVLRGAHGYTF,TGTGCCAGCAGCCAAGTCCTCAGGGGTGCGCATGGCTACACCTTC
NA,few,TRBV5-6,TRBJ1-5,CASSLMIQGDNQPQHF,TGTGCCAGCAGCTTAATGATACAGGGTGACAATCAGCCCCAGCATTTT
TRBD1,NA,TRBV7-9,TRBJ1-4,CASSPQGANEKLFF,TGTGCCAGCAGCCCCCAGGGGGCTAATGAAAAACTGTTTTTT
TRBD2,NA,TRBV7-2,TRBJ2-7,CASSLGIPGAGGSYEQYF,TGTGCCAGCAGCTTAGGGATCCCGGGAGCGGGAGGTTCCTACGAGCAGTACTTC
NA,NA,TRBV5-6,TRBJ1-2,CASSLGQINYGYTF,TGTGCCAGCAGCCTCGGACAGATTAACTATGGCTACACCTTC
TRBD1,once,TRBV7-2,TRBJ1-6,CASSLGTGGNNSPLHF,TGTGCCAGCAGCTTGGGGACAGGGGGGAATAATTCACCCCTCCACTTT